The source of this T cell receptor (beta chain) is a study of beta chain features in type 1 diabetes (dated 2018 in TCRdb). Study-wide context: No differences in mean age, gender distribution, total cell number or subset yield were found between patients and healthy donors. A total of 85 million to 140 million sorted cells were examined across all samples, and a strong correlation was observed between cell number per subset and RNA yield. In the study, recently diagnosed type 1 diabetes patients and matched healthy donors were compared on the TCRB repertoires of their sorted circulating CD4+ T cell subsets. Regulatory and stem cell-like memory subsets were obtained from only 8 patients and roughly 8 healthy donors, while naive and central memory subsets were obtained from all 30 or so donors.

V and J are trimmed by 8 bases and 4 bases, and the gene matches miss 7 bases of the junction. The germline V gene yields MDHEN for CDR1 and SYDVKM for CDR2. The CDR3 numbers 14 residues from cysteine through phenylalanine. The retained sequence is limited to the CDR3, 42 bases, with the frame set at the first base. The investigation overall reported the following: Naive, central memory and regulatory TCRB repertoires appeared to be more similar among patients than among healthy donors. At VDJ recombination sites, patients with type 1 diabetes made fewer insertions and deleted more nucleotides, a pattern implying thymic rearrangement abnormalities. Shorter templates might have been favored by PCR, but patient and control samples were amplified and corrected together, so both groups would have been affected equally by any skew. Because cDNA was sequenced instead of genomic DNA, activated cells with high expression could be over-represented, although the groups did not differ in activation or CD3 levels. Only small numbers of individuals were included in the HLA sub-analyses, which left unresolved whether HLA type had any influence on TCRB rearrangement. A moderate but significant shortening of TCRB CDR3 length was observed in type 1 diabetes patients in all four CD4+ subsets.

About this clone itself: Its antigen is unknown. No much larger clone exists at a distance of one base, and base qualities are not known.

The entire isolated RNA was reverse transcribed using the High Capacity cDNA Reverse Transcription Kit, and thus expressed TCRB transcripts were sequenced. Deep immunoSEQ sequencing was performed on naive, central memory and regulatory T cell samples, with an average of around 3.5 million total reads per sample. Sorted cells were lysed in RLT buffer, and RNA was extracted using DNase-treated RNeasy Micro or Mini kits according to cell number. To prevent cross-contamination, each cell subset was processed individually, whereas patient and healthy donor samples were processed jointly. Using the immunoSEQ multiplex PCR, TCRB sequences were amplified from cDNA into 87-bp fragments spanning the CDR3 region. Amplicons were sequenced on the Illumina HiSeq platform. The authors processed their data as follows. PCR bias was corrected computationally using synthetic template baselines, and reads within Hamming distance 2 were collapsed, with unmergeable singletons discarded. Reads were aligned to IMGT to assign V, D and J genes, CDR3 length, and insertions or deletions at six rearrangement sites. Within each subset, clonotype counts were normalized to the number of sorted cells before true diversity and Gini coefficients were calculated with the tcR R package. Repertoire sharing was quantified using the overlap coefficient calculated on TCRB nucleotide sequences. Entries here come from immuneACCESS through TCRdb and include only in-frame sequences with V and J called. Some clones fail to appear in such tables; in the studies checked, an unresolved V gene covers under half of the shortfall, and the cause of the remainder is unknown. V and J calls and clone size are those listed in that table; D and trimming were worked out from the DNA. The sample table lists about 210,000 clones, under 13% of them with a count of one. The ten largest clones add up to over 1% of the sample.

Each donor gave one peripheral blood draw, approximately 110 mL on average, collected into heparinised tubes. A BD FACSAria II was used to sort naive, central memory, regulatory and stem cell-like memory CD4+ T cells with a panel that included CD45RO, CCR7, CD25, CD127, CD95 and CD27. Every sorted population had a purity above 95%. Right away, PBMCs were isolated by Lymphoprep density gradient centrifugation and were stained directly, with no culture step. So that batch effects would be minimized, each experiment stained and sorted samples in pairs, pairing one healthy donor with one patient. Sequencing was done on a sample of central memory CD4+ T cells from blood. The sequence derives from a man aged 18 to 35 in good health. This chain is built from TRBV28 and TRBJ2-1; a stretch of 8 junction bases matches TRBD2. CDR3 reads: CASLSSGLYNEQFF. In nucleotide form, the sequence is TGTGCCAGCCTGTCTAGCGGGCTTTACAATGAGCAGTTCTTC.